The 13 T cell receptor beta chains reported below all come from one sample, sequenced in a study of long-term antiretroviral therapy in people with HIV. Survey-level resolution applied to immunoSEQ assay v3.0. The table came from immunoSEQ multiplex PCR; TCRdb's copy has only in-frame clones and leaves some out. This sample has tens of thousands of clones; roughly nine tenths occur once, and the top ten carry over 0.8%. The sample consisted of unsorted PBMCs, taken 2 years after starting antiretroviral therapy. The receptors originated from a man aged 45 to 65 with HIV.

The rearrangement joins TRBV5-5 to TRBJ2-7; D remains ambiguous. V was clipped by 2 bases and J by 6 bases, with 12 bases between them. The germline V gene has CDR1 SGHKS and CDR2 YYEKEE (reference sequence). This CDR3 has 13 residues. CDR3 amino acids: CASSFASGSEQYF. As DNA, the CDR3 is TGTGCCAGCAGCTTCGCCTCAGGATCCGAGCAGTACTTC.

The J gene is TRBJ2-4, the V gene TRBV15; no clear D. Trimming shortened V by 3 bases and J by 0 bases, and 12 bases separated the two germline ends. The CDR3 totals 16 residues. Germline CDR1 LNHNV, CDR2 YYDKDF (reference sequence). The CDR3 bases are TGTGCCACCAGCAGTTATAGAGCCCTAGCCAAAAACATTCAGTACTTC. Its protein product is CATSSYRALAKNIQYF.

The chain carries TRBV11-3 and TRBJ1-1; a weak D match, TRBD1 (6 bases). CDR1 and CDR2 (germline): SGHNT, YENEEA. V was clipped by 5 bases and J by 3 bases, with 19 bases between them. CDR3 length equals 16 residues. In DNA form, the CDR3 reads TGTGCCAGCAGCCCCCGCGGGGGGCGCGGACACACTGAAGCTTTCTTT. This encodes CASSPRGGRGHTEAFF. Based on the CDR3 plus reference TRBV11-3 and TRBJ1-1, the full variable domain is EAGVVQSPRYKIIEKKQPVAFWCNPISGHNTLYWYLQNLGQGPELLIRYENEEAVDDSQLPKDRFSAERLKGVDSTLKIQPAELGDSAVYLCASSPRGGRGHTEAFFGQGTRLTVV.

Only one count was recorded for this clone. This chain links TRBV5-1 with TRBJ2-1; 7 bases agree with TRBD1. The CDR3 consists of 15 residues. The V gene end was trimmed by 0 bases and the J gene end by 3 bases; junction bases not matched to a gene: 3. Germline V lookup: CDR1 SGHRS, CDR2 YFSETQ. CDR3 in amino acids: CASSLEGGGYNEQFF. The CDR3 bases are TGCGCCAGCAGCTTGGAAGGGGGCGGCTACAATGAGCAGTTCTTC.

The J gene is TRBJ2-2, the V gene TRBV6-5; maybe TRBD1 (5 bases). Trimming removed 5 bases at V and 9 bases at J, with 16 bases between. Germline loops: CDR1 MNHEY, CDR2 SVGAGI. This CDR3 spans 14 amino acids. CDR3 amino acids: CASSLDSLRRELFF. The CDR3 bases are TGTGCCAGCAGTCTCGACAGTTTGCGGCGGGAGCTGTTTTTT.

A single count supports this clone. The chain employs TRBV2 and TRBJ2-1; 7 nucleotides match TRBD1. Germline trimming cut 11 bases from V and 5 bases from J; bases unmatched to any gene: 6. CDR1 is SNHLY and CDR2 is FYNNEI in the germline V gene. The CDR3 has 12 residues. The CDR3 loop reads CAVQGRDNEQFF. CDR3 nucleotides: TGTGCCGTACAGGGGCGAGACAATGAGCAGTTCTTC.

The chain is built from TRBV7-8 and TRBJ1-5; D is uncertain. The V end was cut by 3 bases, the J end by 5 bases, with 8 bases between. The V gene's germline CDR1 is SGHVS and CDR2 FQNEAQ. CDR3 size: 13 residues. CDR3 sequence (DNA): TGTGCCAGCAGCTTCCGGACCCATCAGCCCCAGCATTTT. Translating it yields CASSFRTHQPQHF.

The chain couples TRBV28 to TRBJ1-5; no clear D gene. The CDR3 is 15 residues long. Looked up from germline, CDR1 is MDHEN and CDR2 is SYDVKM. Trimming shortened V by 2 bases and J by 2 bases, and 10 bases separated the two germline ends. CDR3: CASSLDLMGNQPQHF. CDR3 in DNA: TGTGCCAGCAGTTTAGACCTGATGGGCAATCAGCCCCAGCATTTT.

In this sample, this clone turned up once. The CDR3 bases are TGTGCCAGCAGTTTAGGGGGATCCGAGTACGAGCAGTACTTC. It yields the protein CASSLGGSEYEQYF. V and J are TRBV28 and TRBJ2-7; either TRBD1 or TRBD2 may fit D (5 bases each). This CDR3 has 14 amino acids. The ends were cut back, 2 bases at V and 4 bases at J, with 12 bases in the middle. From germline, CDR1 is MDHEN and CDR2 SYDVKM.

This chain connects TRBV18 to TRBJ2-7; TRBD1 aligns across 8 bases. V was clipped by 0 bases and J by 4 bases; unmatched bases: 8. There are 16 residues in the CDR3. Germline V gene sequence: CDR1 KGHSH, CDR2 LQKENI. The CDR3 reads CASSPPGQGARYEQYF. The CDR3 bases are TGTGCCAGCTCACCACCGGGGCAGGGGGCGCGATACGAGCAGTACTTC.

V is TRBV2 and J is TRBJ2-6; possibly TRBD1 for D (6 bases). The CDR3 runs to 15 residues. Germline lookup yields CDR1 SNHLY and CDR2 FYNNEI. Trimming took 8 bases from V and 1 from J, leaving 12 bases between them. The CDR3 region has the DNA TGTGCCAGCGTTACAGGGCGTTCTGGGGCCAACGTCCTGACTTTC. It codes for CASVTGRSGANVLTF.

The rearrangement uses TRBV6-4 and TRBJ2-2, with D perhaps TRBD2 (5 bases). V was cut by 0 bases and J by 4 bases, with 9 bases left in between. The CDR3 runs to 15 residues. From germline, CDR1 is MRHNA and CDR2 SNTAGT. The CDR3 spells CASSDSPEGTGELFF. CDR3 nucleotide sequence: TGTGCCAGCAGTGACTCCCCCGAGGGCACCGGGGAGCTGTTTTTT.

The V call is TRBV5-4, the J call TRBJ1-5, with no clear D. V was pared by 3 bases and J by 5 bases, with 12 bases between. The CDR3 runs to 14 residues. Germline values: CDR1 SGHNT, CDR2 YYREEE (reference sequence). The CDR3 region has the DNA TGTGCCAGCAGCTCGGGTGGCGGAGATCAGCCCCAGCATTTT. Protein sequence: CASSSGGGDQPQHF.